The text below deals with one T cell receptor beta chain. It was across several immunoSEQ plates that each subset's genomic DNA was evenly split. Some clones are missing from TCRdb's copy, which holds only in-frame ones; the method was immunoSEQ multiplex PCR. In the table there are some 680,000 clones, around 78% of which are singletons. The data belong to a study of shared clonotypes between healthy human individuals. Study details: Used for every donor were three CD4 naive, three CD4 memory, two CD8 naive and one CD8 memory plate.

Donors, without exception, were Caucasian adults residing in Nashville, Tennessee. The CDR3 extends over 11 amino acids. V lost 8 bases and J lost 4, with 8 bases in between. Germline assignment: CDR1 MGHDK and CDR2 SYGVNS. The clonotype originates from a woman in her twenties or thirties in good health. Source material: memory CD4+ T cells sorted from blood. Subset specified: CD45RA-negative fraction. The genes are TRBV25-1 and TRBJ1-1; TRBD1 might be the D (5 bases). The CDR3 loop reads CASWGLTEAFF. As DNA, the CDR3 is TGTGCCAGCTGGGGACTCACTGAAGCTTTCTTT.